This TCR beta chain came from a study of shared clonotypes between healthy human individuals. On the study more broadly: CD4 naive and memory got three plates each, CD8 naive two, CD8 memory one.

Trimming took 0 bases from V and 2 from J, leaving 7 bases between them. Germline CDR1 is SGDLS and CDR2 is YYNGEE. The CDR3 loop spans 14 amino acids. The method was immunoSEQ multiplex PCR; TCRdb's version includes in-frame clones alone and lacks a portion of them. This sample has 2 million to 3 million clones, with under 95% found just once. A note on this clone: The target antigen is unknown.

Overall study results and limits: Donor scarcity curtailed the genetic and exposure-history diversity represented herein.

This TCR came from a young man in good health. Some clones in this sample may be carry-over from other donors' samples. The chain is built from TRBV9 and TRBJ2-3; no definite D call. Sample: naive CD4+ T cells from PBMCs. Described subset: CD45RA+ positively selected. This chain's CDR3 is CASSVASYTDTQYF. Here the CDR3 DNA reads TGTGCCAGCAGCGTAGCATCCTACACAGATACGCAGTATTTT.